What follows describes a single T cell receptor beta chain. Antigen: not known. V lost 4 bases, J lost 0 bases, and 13 bases lay in between. The CDR3 extends over 16 amino acids. Germline V gene data show CDR1 as SEHNR and CDR2 as FQNEAQ (reference sequence). Here immunoSEQ multiplex PCR was the method, and the copy in TCRdb shows in-frame clones only, minus some. Here the sample spans about 28,000 clones, just over 85% being singletons. The data are from a study of PD-1 blockade in classical Hodgkin lymphoma. Study findings and constraints: Compared with baseline, CD4+ but not CD8+ TCR diversity had risen significantly by C4D1.

Each patient relapsed following autologous stem cell transplantation, and prior brentuximab vedotin exposure differed. Thawed PBMCs were the source of CD8+ T cells, obtained through magnetic negative selection. Material: CD8+ T cells from blood, obtained at baseline. The chain employs TRBV7-9 and TRBJ1-5; D not resolved. The clonotype comes from a human donor with classical Hodgkin lymphoma. Here the CDR3 reads CASSSGREYSNQPQHF. In DNA, the CDR3 is TGTGCCAGCAGCTCAGGACGGGAGTATAGCAATCAGCCCCAGCATTTT.